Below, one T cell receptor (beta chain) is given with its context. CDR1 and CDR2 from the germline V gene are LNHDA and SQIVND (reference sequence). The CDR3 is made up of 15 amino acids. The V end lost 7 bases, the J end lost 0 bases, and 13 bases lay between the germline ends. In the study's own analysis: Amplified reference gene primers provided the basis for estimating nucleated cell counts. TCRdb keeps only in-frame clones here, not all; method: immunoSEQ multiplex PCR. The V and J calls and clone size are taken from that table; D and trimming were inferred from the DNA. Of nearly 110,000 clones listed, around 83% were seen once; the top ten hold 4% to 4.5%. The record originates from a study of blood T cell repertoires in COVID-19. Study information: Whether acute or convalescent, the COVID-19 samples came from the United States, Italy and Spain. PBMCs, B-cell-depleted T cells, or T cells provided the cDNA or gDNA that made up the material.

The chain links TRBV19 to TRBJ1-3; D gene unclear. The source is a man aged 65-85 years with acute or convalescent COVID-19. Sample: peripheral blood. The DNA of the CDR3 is TGTGCCAGTAAGAGACGGGTCAACTCTGGAAACACCATATATTTT. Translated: CASKRRVNSGNTIYF.